Sequencing of this T cell receptor beta chain was carried out in a study of control samples from healthy donors and cancer patients. CDR1 and CDR2 (germline): MNHEY, SVGAGI. The CDR3 contains 14 residues. Trimming removed 2 bases from V and 5 bases from J, with 10 bases in between. Assay used: immunoSEQ multiplex PCR; TCRdb lists only in-frame clones, some missing. Of about 53,000 clones listed, around 90% were seen once; the top ten hold about 14%. The TCR was taken from a man in his 60s with head and neck cancer. The source material was PBMCs. V usage is TRBV6-5 and J usage is TRBJ1-5; TRBD1 might be the D (5 bases). The CDR3 is CASSYGQGHQPQHF. CDR3 DNA: TGTGCCAGCAGTTACGGGCAGGGCCATCAGCCCCAGCATTTT.